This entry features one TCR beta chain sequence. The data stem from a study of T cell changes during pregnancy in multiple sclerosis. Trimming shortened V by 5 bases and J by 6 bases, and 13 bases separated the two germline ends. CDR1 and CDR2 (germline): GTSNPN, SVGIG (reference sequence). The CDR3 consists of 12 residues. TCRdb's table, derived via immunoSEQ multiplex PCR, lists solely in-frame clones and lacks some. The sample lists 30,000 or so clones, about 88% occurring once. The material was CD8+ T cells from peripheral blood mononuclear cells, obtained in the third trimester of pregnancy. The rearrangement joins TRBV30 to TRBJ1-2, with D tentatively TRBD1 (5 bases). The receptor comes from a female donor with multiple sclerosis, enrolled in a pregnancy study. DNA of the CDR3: TGTGCCTGGCTGGGGCCAGTTCATGGCTACACCTTC. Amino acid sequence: CAWLGPVHGYTF.